This TCR beta chain was sequenced for a study of T cell repertoires in cytomegalovirus infection (dated by TCRdb to the late 2010s). In the study overall: The peptide stimulations were aimed at well-studied HLA-B-restricted epitopes as well as recently identified HLA-C-restricted CMV epitopes, whose presentation resists viral immunomodulation. Donor HLA type was relevant to the analysis, because carriage of CMV infection together with the matching HLA type was indicated by public TCR beta signatures. Overall results and qualifications from the work: In both this cohort and an independent approximately 350-donor cohort, the cumulative frequency of public TCR beta family members distinguished carriers of CMV infection plus the relevant HLA type. The ex vivo response was dominated by HLA-C-restricted CMV-specific TCR beta clonotypes, which also provided the single most frequent clonotype in two of eight donors.

Note on this clonotype: The specificity of this receptor is unknown. Base qualities are not at hand, and no much larger clone is one base apart.

The sequencing machine was an Illumina HiSeq 1500. The public reads were reanalyzed by TCRdb: fastp trimming at Q25, MiXCR alignment, in-frame beta chains only. Duplicate CDR3 protein sequences are folded into a single record with the most common DNA and genes. The sample includes roughly 80,000 distinct CDR3 sequences, with 24% observed a single time. In total, the top ten clones hold roughly 50% of the sample. The sample's treatment or condition label, decoded: in vitro stimulation with specific CMV peptide epitopes to enrich CMV-specific T cells. The CDR3 covers 14 residues, taking in both the cysteine and the phenylalanine. Just CDR3 DNA is preserved here, 42 bases in frame from base 1. CDR1 is given as SGHDT and CDR2 as YYEEEE, both from the germline V gene. V loses 1 base at its end and J loses 8 bases; junction bases beyond the gene matches: 6.

Material: CD8+ T cells from cultured PBMCs, obtained from culture after CMV antigen stimulation. Recombination joined TRBV5-6 with TRBJ2-3, with 8 central nucleotides matching TRBD2. This receptor was identified in a human donor in good health (CMV status not recorded). Some clones in this sample may be carry-over from other donors' samples. The bases are TGTGCCAGCAGCTTGTACGGGGGGGAAGGTACGCAGTATTTT. It encodes CASSLYGGEGTQYF.